The rows below give T cell receptor beta chains drawn from one sample of a study of cytomegalovirus exposure and HLA in healthy donors. Using immunoSEQ multiplex PCR, the repertoire was profiled, and TCRdb retains in-frame clones only, with some absent. The sample lists 180,000 or so clones; approximately 83% were seen once. Sequencing input: PBMCs. The source of these receptors is a man aged 18-30 years in good health and CMV-seropositive. Each CDR3 is given with its conserved first and last residue. The order of the fields is clone size, D gene, V gene, J gene, CDR3 protein, CDR3 DNA. A D gene is named only where the DNA matches it firmly. Clone size, where shown, is once, few, many, or a class for clones that have expanded.

NA,NA,TRBV7-9,TRBJ1-2,CASRQKGVTGYGYTF,TGTGCCAGCAGACAAAAAGGGGTTACTGGGTATGGCTACACCTTC
NA,NA,TRBV9,TRBJ1-1,CASSPHSGTEAFF,TGTGCCAGCAGCCCTCACTCGGGCACTGAAGCTTTCTTT
NA,NA,TRBV27,TRBJ1-2,CASSLRTDYGYTF,TGTGCCAGCAGTTTAAGGACAGACTATGGCTACACCTTC
NA,NA,TRBV6-6,TRBJ1-5,CASSYVTDPRRPQHF,TGTGCCAGCAGTTACGTGACAGACCCCCGGAGGCCCCAGCATTTT
NA,TRBD2,TRBV30,TRBJ2-7,CAWSVWEGNSYEQYF,TGTGCCTGGAGTGTATGGGAGGGAAACTCCTACGAGCAGTACTTC
NA,TRBD1,TRBV29-1,TRBJ2-1,CSVEAPGQVYNEQFF,TGCAGCGTTGAAGCTCCGGGACAGGTTTACAATGAGCAGTTCTTC
NA,TRBD2,TRBV7-2,TRBJ2-3,CASSLVAGWPDTQYF,TGTGCCAGCAGCTTAGTAGCGGGGTGGCCAGATACGCAGTATTTT
NA,NA,TRBV5-8,TRBJ1-2,CASSLGGRNYGYTF,TGTGCCAGCAGCTTGGGCGGCCGTAACTATGGCTACACCTTC
NA,NA,TRBV9,TRBJ1-1,CASSEVQVENTEAFF,TGTGCCAGCAGCGAGGTACAGGTGGAGAACACTGAAGCTTTCTTT
once,NA,TRBV4-1,TRBJ2-7,CASSQPRGDRFYEQYF,TGCGCCAGCAGCCAACCCCGGGGGGACAGGTTCTACGAGCAGTACTTC
NA,TRBD2,TRBV2,TRBJ2-5,CASVRGVQETQYF,TGTGCCAGCGTACGGGGGGTACAAGAGACCCAGTACTTC
NA,NA,TRBV6-6,TRBJ1-1,CASSYAGEGNTEAFF,TGTGCCAGCAGTTACGCAGGGGAAGGAAACACTGAAGCTTTCTTT
once,NA,TRBV5-4,TRBJ2-4,CASSLDNNIQYF,TGTGCCAGCAGTCTTGACAATAACATTCAGTACTTC
NA,TRBD2,TRBV9,TRBJ2-1,CASSVAGSGGVEQFF,TGTGCCAGCAGCGTAGCGGGTAGCGGGGGGGTTGAGCAGTTCTTC
NA,TRBD2,TRBV5-1,TRBJ2-1,CASSLAITRGGVGEQFF,TGCGCCAGCAGCTTGGCCATAACTCGCGGGGGGGTAGGTGAGCAGTTCTTC
once,NA,TRBV6-5,TRBJ2-5,CASSYGGAGETQYF,TGTGCCAGCAGTTACGGAGGTGCGGGAGAGACCCAGTACTTC
NA,NA,TRBV7-9,TRBJ1-4,CASSLSPNEKLFF,TGTGCCAGCAGCTTAAGCCCTAATGAAAAACTGTTTTTT
few,NA,TRBV4-1,TRBJ1-1,CASSQGENTEAFF,TGCGCCAGCAGCCAGGGAGAGAACACTGAAGCTTTCTTT
NA,NA,TRBV19,TRBJ2-2,CATKWSQPTGELFF,TGTGCCACCAAGTGGTCACAGCCCACCGGGGAGCTGTTTTTT
NA,NA,TRBV7-9,TRBJ1-2,CASSSRDTFYGYTF,TGTGCCAGCAGCTCTAGGGACACTTTCTATGGCTACACCTTC
NA,TRBD1,TRBV25-1,TRBJ2-5,CASSGGGQGQETQYF,TGTGCCAGCAGTGGGGGGGGACAGGGGCAAGAGACCCAGTACTTC
many,NA,TRBV7-9,TRBJ1-2,CASSFGQSNYGYTF,TGTGCCAGCAGCTTCGGACAGAGTAACTATGGCTACACCTTC
once,TRBD2,TRBV11-2,TRBJ2-2,CASSISGANTGELFF,TGTGCCAGCAGCATAAGCGGGGCGAACACCGGGGAGCTGTTTTTT
once,TRBD2,TRBV6-1,TRBJ2-3,CASSEPTSGGGPFDTQYF,TGTGCCAGCAGTGAACCTACAAGCGGGGGTGGTCCCTTTGATACGCAGTATTTT
NA,NA,TRBV7-9,TRBJ2-1,CASSTRDILSYNEQFF,TGTGCCAGCAGCACCCGAGACATCCTCTCCTACAATGAGCAGTTCTTC
NA,NA,TRBV5-1,TRBJ2-3,CASSLVGGEGGTQYF,TGCGCCAGCAGCTTGGTAGGCGGTGAGGGTGGTACGCAGTATTTT
NA,TRBD2,TRBV29-1,TRBJ2-1,CSVGRPAGGYNEQFF,TGCAGCGTCGGAAGGCCAGCGGGGGGGTACAATGAGCAGTTCTTC
NA,TRBD2,TRBV11-2,TRBJ2-1,CATRPGLYNEQFF,TGTGCCACCCGACCGGGACTATACAATGAGCAGTTCTTC
NA,NA,TRBV4-3,TRBJ2-2,CASSQYPLGGGGIRTGELFF,TGCGCCAGCAGCCAATACCCACTAGGGGGGGGCGGGATACGGACCGGGGAGCTGTTTTTT
NA,TRBD2,TRBV5-1,TRBJ2-3,CASSPALAGAADTQYF,TGCGCCAGCAGCCCTGCGCTAGCGGGGGCTGCAGATACGCAGTATTTT
NA,NA,TRBV27,TRBJ1-4,CASSPLVAGWGVADEKLFF,TGTGCCAGCAGTCCCCTTGTTGCAGGGTGGGGTGTGGCGGATGAAAAACTGTTTTTT
NA,NA,TRBV7-2,TRBJ1-2,CASSPDRGLLGYGYTF,TGTGCCAGCAGCCCGGATAGGGGTCTCTTGGGCTATGGCTACACCTTC
NA,TRBD2,TRBV7-2,TRBJ2-5,CASSLASGGGQETQYF,TGTGCCAGCAGCTTAGCTAGCGGGGGGGGCCAAGAGACCCAGTACTTC
NA,TRBD2,TRBV5-4,TRBJ2-1,CASSAPAGGLSYNEQFF,TGTGCCAGCAGTGCGCCTGCGGGGGGCCTCTCCTACAATGAGCAGTTCTTC
NA,NA,TRBV6-1,TRBJ2-3,CASILQGDTQYF,TGTGCCAGCATTCTCCAGGGGGATACGCAGTATTTT
NA,NA,TRBV5-6,TRBJ1-1,CASSLSPRVMAEAFF,TGTGCCAGCAGCTTAAGTCCCAGGGTTATGGCTGAAGCTTTCTTT
NA,NA,TRBV19,TRBJ2-7,CASSIRHDRSYEQYF,TGTGCCAGTAGTATAAGGCATGACAGATCCTACGAGCAGTACTTC
NA,NA,TRBV25-1,TRBJ2-5,CASSEFRGSQETQYF,TGTGCCAGCAGTGAATTTAGGGGCTCCCAGGAGACCCAGTACTTC
NA,TRBD2,TRBV7-8,TRBJ2-3,CASSLLVSGGIDTQYF,TGTGCCAGCAGCTTATTGGTTAGCGGGGGTATAGATACGCAGTATTTT
NA,NA,TRBV9,TRBJ1-4,CASSGTGINEKLFF,TGTGCCAGCAGCGGAACAGGGATTAATGAAAAACTGTTTTTT
NA,TRBD1,TRBV7-9,TRBJ1-2,CSSSLAVGQGDYGYTF,TGTTCCAGCAGCTTAGCTGTGGGCCAGGGGGACTATGGCTACACCTTC
few,TRBD1,TRBV2,TRBJ1-3,CASSVGGPSGNTIYF,TGTGCCAGCAGTGTAGGGGGCCCCTCTGGAAACACCATATATTTT
few,NA,TRBV7-9,TRBJ1-5,CASSLGGQPQHF,TGTGCCAGCAGCTTAGGAGGCCAGCCCCAGCATTTT